This TCR beta chain was profiled in a study of T cell responses to AZD1222 COVID-19 vaccine. Assay used: immunoSEQ multiplex PCR; TCRdb lists only in-frame clones, some missing. Among about 120,000 clones listed, approximately 85% were seen once. Germline V gene data show CDR1 as SGHNT and CDR2 as YENEEA. Trimming shortened V by 4 bases and J by 4 bases, and 10 bases separated the two germline ends. The CDR3 spans 13 residues. The chain uses TRBV11-3 and TRBJ1-1; D remains ambiguous. The input for sequencing was peripheral blood, taken on day 0 of AZD1222 vaccination. This TCR derives from an adult in good health. The CDR3 sequence is CASSYIPGTEAFF. DNA of the CDR3: TGTGCCAGCAGCTATATTCCCGGCACTGAAGCTTTCTTT.